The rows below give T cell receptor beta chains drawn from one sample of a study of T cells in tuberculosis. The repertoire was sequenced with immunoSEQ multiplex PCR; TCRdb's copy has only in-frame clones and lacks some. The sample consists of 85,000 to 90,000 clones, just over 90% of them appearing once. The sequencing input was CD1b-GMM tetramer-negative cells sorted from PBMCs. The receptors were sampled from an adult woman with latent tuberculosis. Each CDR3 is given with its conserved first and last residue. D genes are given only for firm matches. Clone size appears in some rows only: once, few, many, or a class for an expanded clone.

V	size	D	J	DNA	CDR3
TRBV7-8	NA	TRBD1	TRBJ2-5	TGTGCCAGCAGCGCAAACTCCCGGGACAGGGGGCTGGAGACCCAGTACTTC	CASSANSRDRGLETQYF
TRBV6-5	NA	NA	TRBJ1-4	TGTGCCAGCAGTTACCAGGAAAAACTGTTTTTT	CASSYQEKLFF
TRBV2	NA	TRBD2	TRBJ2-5	TGTGCCAGCAGGAAGGGACTAGCGGGGGGGCCGTTGGAGACCCAGTACTTC	CASRKGLAGGPLETQYF
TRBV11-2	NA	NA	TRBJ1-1	TGTGCCAGCAGCTCTACAGGGTTCCTCGACACTGAAGCTTTCTTT	CASSSTGFLDTEAFF
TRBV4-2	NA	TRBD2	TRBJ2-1	TGTGCCAGCAGCCAAAAATCTAGCGGCGGGGGGAATGAGCAGTTCTTC	CASSQKSSGGGNEQFF
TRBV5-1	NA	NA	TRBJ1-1	TGCGCCAGCAGCTCACGGGGGAGTTACACTGAAGCTTTCTTT	CASSSRGSYTEAFF
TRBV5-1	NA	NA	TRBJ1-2	TGCGCCAGCAGCTCTAATACGGGCTACACCTTC	CASSSNTGYTF
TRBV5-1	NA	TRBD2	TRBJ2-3	TGCGCCAGCAGTGCTAGCGGGGGAGATACGCAGTATTTT	CASSASGGDTQYF
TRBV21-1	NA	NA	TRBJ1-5	TGTGCCAGCAGCAAAGTGGGGACAGGGTTCGGCAATCAGCCCCAGCATTTT	CASSKVGTGFGNQPQHF
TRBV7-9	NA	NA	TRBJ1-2	TGTGCCAGCAGCTCTCATTCCAGGGGTGGTTATGGCTACACCTTC	CASSSHSRGGYGYTF
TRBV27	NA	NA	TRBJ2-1	TGTGCCAGCAGTTCCCTTATTGGTACAGGGATTCCTGAGCAGTTCTTC	CASSSLIGTGIPEQFF
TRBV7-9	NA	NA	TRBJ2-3	TGTGCCAGCAGGGGGGACACTAGCACAGATACGCAGTATTTT	CASRGDTSTDTQYF
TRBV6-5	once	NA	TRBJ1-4	TGTGCCAGCAGTTACTCGCGAATCGAGACTAATGAAAAACTGTTTTTT	CASSYSRIETNEKLFF
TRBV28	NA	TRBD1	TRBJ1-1	TGTGCCAGCAGTTCTTATTTTAAACCTACAGGGGGCATGAACACTGAAGCTTTCTTT	CASSSYFKPTGGMNTEAFF
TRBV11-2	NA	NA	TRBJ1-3	TGTGCCAGCAGCCCTCTCTCTGGAAACACCATATATTTT	CASSPLSGNTIYF
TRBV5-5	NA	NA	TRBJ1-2	TGTGCCAGCAGGGCAGGTCCTTCCTATGGCTACACCTTC	CASRAGPSYGYTF
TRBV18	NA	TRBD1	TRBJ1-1	TGTGCCAGCTCGCGCGATACAGGGGGCACTGAAGCTTTCTTT	CASSRDTGGTEAFF
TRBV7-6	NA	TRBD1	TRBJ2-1	TGTGCCAGCAGCTTAGGGACAGGGGGCACCAATGAGCAGTTCTTC	CASSLGTGGTNEQFF
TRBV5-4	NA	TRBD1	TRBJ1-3	TGTGCCAGCAGCTTGCAGGGGGCTACTGGAAACACCATATATTTT	CASSLQGATGNTIYF
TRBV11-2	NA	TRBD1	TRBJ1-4	TGTGCCAGCAGCAAGACAGGGTTTAGGGGGGAAAAACTGTTTTTT	CASSKTGFRGEKLFF
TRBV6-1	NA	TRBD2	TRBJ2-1	TGTGCCAGCGCCTCAGGAGCGGGGGCCCACAATGAGCAGTTCTTC	CASASGAGAHNEQFF
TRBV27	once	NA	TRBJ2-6	TGTGCCAGCAGCCTGTTCTTTGGGGCCAACGTCCTGACTTTC	CASSLFFGANVLTF
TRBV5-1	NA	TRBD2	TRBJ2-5	TGCGCCAGCAGCGGACGACTGGCAGCGGGGAGAGAGACCCAGTACTTC	CASSGRLAAGRETQYF
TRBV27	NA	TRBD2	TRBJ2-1	TGTGCCAGCAGTCCCACTTGGGGGGGTTACAATGAGCAGTTCTTC	CASSPTWGGYNEQFF
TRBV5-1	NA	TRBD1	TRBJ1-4	TGCGCCAGCAGCTTGGTAGGGACAGGGTCCTATGAAAAACTGTTTTTT	CASSLVGTGSYEKLFF
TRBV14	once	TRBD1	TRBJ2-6	TGTGCCAGCAGCCCGGGACAGTTGGTACCAGGGGCCAACGTCCTGACTTTC	CASSPGQLVPGANVLTF
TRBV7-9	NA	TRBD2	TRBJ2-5	TGTGCCAGCAGCTTCCCTAGCGGCGGGGAGCGAGGGACCCAGTACTTC	CASSFPSGGERGTQYF
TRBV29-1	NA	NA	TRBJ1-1	TGCAGCGTCAGAGGTGTAGGGGTTTTCACTGAAGCTTTCTTT	CSVRGVGVFTEAFF
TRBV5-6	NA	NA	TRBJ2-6	TGTGCCAGCAGCTTGGACAGGCGATCTTTGGGAGGGGCCAACGTCCTGACTTTC	CASSLDRRSLGGANVLTF
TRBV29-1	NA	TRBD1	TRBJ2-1	TGCAGCGTTGCCGGGACAGGGGGCGCGGCGGGGAGTGAGCAGTTCTTC	CSVAGTGGAAGSEQFF
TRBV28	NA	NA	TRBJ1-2	TGTGCCAGCAGTTTATCCCCAGGGATCTATGGCTACACCTTC	CASSLSPGIYGYTF
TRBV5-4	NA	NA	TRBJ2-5	TGTGCCAGCAGCTTGGGACAGGTCAGGGAGACCCAGTACTTC	CASSLGQVRETQYF
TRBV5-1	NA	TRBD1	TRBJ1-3	TGCGCCAGCAGCTCGGGACAGGGGGTCTTCTCTGGAAACACCATATATTTT	CASSSGQGVFSGNTIYF
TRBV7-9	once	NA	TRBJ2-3	TGTGCCAGCAGCGAACCGGGACAACTCACAGATACGCAGTATTTT	CASSEPGQLTDTQYF
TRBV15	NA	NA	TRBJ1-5	TGTGCCACCAGCAGAGATCTGGTCAGGGGCCGACAGCCCCAGCATTTT	CATSRDLVRGRQPQHF
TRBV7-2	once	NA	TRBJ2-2	TGTGCCAGCAGCTTATTAGGCGGGGACACCGGGGAGCTGTTTTTT	CASSLLGGDTGELFF
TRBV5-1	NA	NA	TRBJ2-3	TGCGCCAGCAGCTTGGACCGGCGGGTAGATACGCAGTATTTT	CASSLDRRVDTQYF
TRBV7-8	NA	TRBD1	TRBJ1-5	TGTGCCAGCAGCTTGGACAGGGGCGCCAGGGGCAATCAGCCCCAGCATTTT	CASSLDRGARGNQPQHF
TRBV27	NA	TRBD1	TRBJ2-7	TGTGCCAGCAGTGATAAAACCGGACAGGGACCCTCTAGTTTGAACTACGAGCAGTACTTC	CASSDKTGQGPSSLNYEQYF
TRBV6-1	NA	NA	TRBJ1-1	TGTGCCAGCAGTGAAGCGCTTCGGGGGTCAGAAGCTTTCTTT	CASSEALRGSEAFF
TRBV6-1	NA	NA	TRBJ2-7	TGTGCCAGCAGTGAAGCGCCAGGCCCCTTCTCCTACGAGCAGTACTTC	CASSEAPGPFSYEQYF
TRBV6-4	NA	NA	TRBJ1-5	TGTGCCAGCAGAACCCCGACAGATAGCAATCAGCCCCAGCATTTT	CASRTPTDSNQPQHF
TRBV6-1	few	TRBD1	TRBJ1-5	TGTGCCAGCAGTGAGACAGGGTGGAATCAGCCCCAGCATTTT	CASSETGWNQPQHF
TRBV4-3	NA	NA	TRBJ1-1	TGCGCCAGCAGCCAAGATGGGAGAGGGTACACTGAAGCTTTCTTT	CASSQDGRGYTEAFF
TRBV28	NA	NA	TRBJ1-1	TGTGCCAGCCTGAGCTGGTTTGGGAGGGCTGAAGCTTTCTTT	CASLSWFGRAEAFF
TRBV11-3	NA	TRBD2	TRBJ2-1	TGTGCCAGCAGCTTAGCAACTAGCGGGGGTAACAATGAGCAGTTCTTC	CASSLATSGGNNEQFF
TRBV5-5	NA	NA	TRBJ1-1	TGTGCCAGCAGCTCAGGTCAGGGGTACACTGAAGCTTTCTTT	CASSSGQGYTEAFF
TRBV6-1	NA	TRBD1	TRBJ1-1	TGTGCCAGCAGTCCCGACAGGGTTGAAGCTTTCTTT	CASSPDRVEAFF
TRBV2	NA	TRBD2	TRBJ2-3	TGTGCCAGTAAGGAGAGCGGGGGCATAACAGATACGCAGTATTTT	CASKESGGITDTQYF
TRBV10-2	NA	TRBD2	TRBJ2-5	TGCGCCAGCAGGGGTAGCGGGGGGGCCCGGGAGACCCAGTACTTC	CASRGSGGARETQYF
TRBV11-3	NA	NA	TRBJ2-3	TGTGCCAGCAGCCGTGACAGGAGCACAGATACGCAGTATTTT	CASSRDRSTDTQYF
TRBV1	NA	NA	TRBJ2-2	TGCACCAGCAGCCAAGAGGAGCTAGTTGGCGAGCTGTTTTTT	CTSSQEELVGELFF
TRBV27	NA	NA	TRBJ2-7	TGTGCCAGCAGTTCCCTTGTTGGACTACCTTCCTACGAGCAGTACTTC	CASSSLVGLPSYEQYF